This TCR beta chain was obtained from a study of blood T cell repertoires in COVID-19. Looking at the study overall: Italy, Spain and the United States were the sources of the convalescent and acute COVID-19 samples.

Original handling: Estimated nucleated cell counts came from reference gene primer amplification. Here immunoSEQ multiplex PCR was the method, and the copy in TCRdb shows in-frame clones only, minus some. D and trimming come from the DNA, and the V and J calls and clone size come from that table. The sample lists about 160,000 clones, approximately 87% occurring once. CDR3 size: 13 residues. V was clipped by 7 bases and J by 5 bases, with 14 bases between them. The source of this sequence is a woman between 50 and 59 years old who had recovered from COVID-19. The sequencing sample was made of PBMCs or T cells enriched from blood (not recorded which). The V gene is TRBV12-3 or TRBV12-4, the J gene TRBJ1-1; weak D call: TRBD1 (5 bases). CDR3 DNA: TGTGCCAGCACCCGGGGGGGATGGACTGAAGCTTTCTTT. It codes for CASTRGGWTEAFF.